Below, one T cell receptor beta chain is given with its context. What this receptor recognizes is not known. Compared with germline, one end of the junction differs, possibly owing to a read error. TCRbeta CDR3 regions were amplified from genomic DNA by means of the immunoSEQ Assay, a bias-controlled multiplex PCR. As for the authors' bioinformatics: Nucleated cell counts per sample were estimated from amplification of reference gene primers within the assay. To quantify the absolute abundance of each unique TCRbeta CDR3 rearrangement, sequence reads were collapsed and filtered. For each sample, productive Simpson clonality was calculated by taking the square root of Simpson's diversity index across productive rearrangements. Held by TCRdb, this immuneACCESS table contains in-frame sequences only and omits some clones. Under half of the omission traces to an unresolved V gene where checked; the cause of the rest is unknown. That table is the source of V, J and clone size, and D and trimming were worked out from the DNA. The sample records some 490,000 clones, approximately 85% of which are singletons. The ten largest clonotypes hold roughly 3.1% of the sample.

Taken from the germline V gene (reference sequence), the CDR1 and CDR2 loops are SSHAT and FNYEAQ. The CDR3 runs 15 residues from the cysteine to the phenylalanine. Only CDR3 DNA remains: 45 bases, in frame from the first base. Each collaborating institution followed its own protocols to collect whole blood in K2EDTA tubes. For TCRbeta analysis, collaborator samples were shipped as frozen whole blood, as isolated PBMCs, or as DNA extracted from either sample type. The data are from a study of blood T cell repertoires in COVID-19 (dated by TCRdb to 2019 to 2021). Study-wide context: Collaborator samples came from the United States, Italy and Spain and covered acute and convalescent phases of COVID-19. The material from the prospective study consisted of cDNA or gDNA derived from T cells, B-cell-depleted T cells, or PBMCs. Deeply sampled blood TCRbeta repertoires from subjects exposed to, actively infected with, or recovered from COVID-19 were included in the dataset. The repertoires were made available in a free public database intended to serve as a resource for research on the immune response to SARS-CoV-2. The samples were drawn from the first 160 participants of the ongoing ImmuneRACE study and from over a thousand subjects provided by 6 global collaborators. A de-identified subject ID, COVID-19 status, age in years and sex were almost always included in the sample metadata. HLA class I and class II types, where available, came from metadata supplied by the sample provider rather than from assay-based typing.

Results and caveats for the whole study, not just this receptor: Clinical and demographic metadata were provided uncurated, with the amount varying by source and participant.

The sample taken for sequencing was peripheral blood. In this chain, TRBV7-7 is recombined with TRBJ2-5; 10 central nucleotides agree with TRBD2. This receptor was taken from a human donor in a cohort sampled during active COVID-19. The CDR3: CASSEREGRGMTQYF. The DNA sequence is as follows: TGTGCTAGCAGCGAGCGGGAGGGACGGGGAATGACCCAGTACTTC.